This T cell receptor (beta chain) was found in a study of post-analysis software for immune sequencing data. Overall study results and limits: Normalized Chao1 diversity was significantly reduced in patients versus controls. TRBV segments more frequent in patients than in controls numbered several and included TRBV5-6, TRBV5-1 and TRBV20-1.

The V gene lost 3 bases and the J gene lost 2 bases, with 10 bases spanning the gap. The germline CDR1 and CDR2 sequences are SGHRS and YFSETQ. The CDR3 has 14 residues. cDNA libraries for TCR beta contained unique molecular identifiers. TCRdb processed the PCR reads anew with MiXCR; each CDR3 protein has one entry. The sample shows 380,000 or so distinct CDR3 sequences, roughly 36% of them seen only once. With regard to this clonotype: Its antigen is not known.

The receptor was isolated from a girl aged 10 to 17 with multiple sclerosis. The specimen sequenced was blood. V is TRBV5-1 and J is TRBJ2-3; D call uncertain. CDR3 DNA sequence: TGCGCCAGCAGCTCCGCCGGGTTCACAGATACGCAGTATTTT. Encoded protein: CASSSAGFTDTQYF.